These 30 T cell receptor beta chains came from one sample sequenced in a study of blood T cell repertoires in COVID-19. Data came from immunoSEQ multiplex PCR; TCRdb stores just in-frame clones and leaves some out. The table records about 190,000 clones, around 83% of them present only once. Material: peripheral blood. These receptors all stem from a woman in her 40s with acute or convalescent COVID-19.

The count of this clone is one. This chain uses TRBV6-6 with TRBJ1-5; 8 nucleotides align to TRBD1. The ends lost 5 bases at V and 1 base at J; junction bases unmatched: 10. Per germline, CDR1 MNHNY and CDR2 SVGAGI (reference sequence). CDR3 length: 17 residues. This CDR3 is CASSPATGGASNQPQHF. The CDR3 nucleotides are TGTGCCAGCAGTCCAGCAACAGGGGGTGCAAGCAATCAGCCCCAGCATTTT.

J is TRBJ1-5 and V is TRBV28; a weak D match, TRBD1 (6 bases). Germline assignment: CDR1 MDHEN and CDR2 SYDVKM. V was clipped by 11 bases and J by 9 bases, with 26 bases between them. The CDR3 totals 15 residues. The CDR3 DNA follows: TGTGCCTCGCGGGACACCAAGAACGGGGGGGGGCCCCAGCATTTT. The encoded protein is CASRDTKNGGGPQHF. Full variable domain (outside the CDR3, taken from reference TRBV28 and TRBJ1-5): DVKVTQSSRYLVKRTGEKVFLECVQDMDHENMFWYRQDPGLGLRLIYFSYDVKMKEKGDIPEGYSVSREKKERFSLILESASTNQTSMYLCASRDTKNGGGPQHFGDGTRLSIL.

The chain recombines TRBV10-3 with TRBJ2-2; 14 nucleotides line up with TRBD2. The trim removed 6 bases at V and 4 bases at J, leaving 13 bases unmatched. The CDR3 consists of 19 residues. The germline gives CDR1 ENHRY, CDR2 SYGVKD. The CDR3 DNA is TGTGCCATCAGGAAACCGGGACTAGCGGGAGTGCAAACCACCGGGGAGCTGTTTTTT. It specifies CAIRKPGLAGVQTTGELFF.

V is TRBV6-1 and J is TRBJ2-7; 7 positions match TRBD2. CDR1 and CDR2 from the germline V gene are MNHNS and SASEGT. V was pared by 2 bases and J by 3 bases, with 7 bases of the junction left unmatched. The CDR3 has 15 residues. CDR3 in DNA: TGTGCCAGCAGTGAACGGGAGGATGGAGGCTACGAGCAGTACTTC. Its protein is CASSEREDGGYEQYF.

CDR3 coding DNA: TGCGCCAGCAGAATAGACAGGGAATATTCACCCCTCCACTTT. Translated: CASRIDREYSPLHF. The V call is TRBV5-1, the J call TRBJ1-6, with 7 nucleotides matching TRBD1. The junction had 7 bases not matched to a gene; V was cut back by 5 bases and J by 8 bases. CDR3 size: 14 residues. Germline V gene lookup returns CDR1 SGHRS and CDR2 YFSETQ.

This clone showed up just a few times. The DNA of the CDR3 is TGTGCCAGCAGTAAAGCGTGGGTTGGGCAGTACTTC. Encoded protein: CASSKAWVGQYF. The V call is TRBV28, the J call TRBJ2-7, with unresolved D. The CDR3 is 12 residues long. Germline V gene sequence: CDR1 MDHEN, CDR2 SYDVKM. V dropped 5 bases and J dropped 9 bases, with 14 bases sitting between them.

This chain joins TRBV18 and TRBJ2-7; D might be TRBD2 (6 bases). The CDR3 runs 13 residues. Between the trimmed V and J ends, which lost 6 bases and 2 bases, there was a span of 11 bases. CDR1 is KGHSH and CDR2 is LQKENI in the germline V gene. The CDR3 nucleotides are TGTGCCAGCTCGCCGGGACTTACCTACGAGCAGTACTTC. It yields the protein CASSPGLTYEQYF.

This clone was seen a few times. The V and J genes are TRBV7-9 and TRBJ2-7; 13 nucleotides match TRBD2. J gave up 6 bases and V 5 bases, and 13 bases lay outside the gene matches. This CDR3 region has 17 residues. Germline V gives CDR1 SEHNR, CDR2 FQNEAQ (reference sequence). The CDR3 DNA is TGTGCCAGCAGCCCACGGACTAGCGGGAGCGGGGTGGGCGAGCAGTACTTC. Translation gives CASSPRTSGSGVGEQYF.

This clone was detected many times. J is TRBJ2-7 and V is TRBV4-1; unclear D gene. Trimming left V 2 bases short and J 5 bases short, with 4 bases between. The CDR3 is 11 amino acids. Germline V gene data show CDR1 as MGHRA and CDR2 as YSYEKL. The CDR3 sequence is CASSQFDEQYF. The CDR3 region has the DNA TGCGCCAGCAGCCAATTCGACGAGCAGTACTTC.

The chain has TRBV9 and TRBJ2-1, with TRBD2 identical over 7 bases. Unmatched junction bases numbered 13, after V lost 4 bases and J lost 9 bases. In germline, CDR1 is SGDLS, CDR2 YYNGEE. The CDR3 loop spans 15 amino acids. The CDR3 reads CASSSTSVITGEQFF. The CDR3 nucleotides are TGTGCCAGCAGCTCTACTAGCGTCATAACTGGTGAGCAGTTCTTC.

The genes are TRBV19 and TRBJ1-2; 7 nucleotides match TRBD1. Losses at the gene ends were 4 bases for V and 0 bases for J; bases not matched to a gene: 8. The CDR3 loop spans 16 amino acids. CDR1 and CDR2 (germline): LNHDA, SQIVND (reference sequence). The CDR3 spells CASSTRQGSANYGYTF. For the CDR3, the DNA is TGTGCCAGTAGTACCAGACAGGGTTCAGCTAACTATGGCTACACCTTC.

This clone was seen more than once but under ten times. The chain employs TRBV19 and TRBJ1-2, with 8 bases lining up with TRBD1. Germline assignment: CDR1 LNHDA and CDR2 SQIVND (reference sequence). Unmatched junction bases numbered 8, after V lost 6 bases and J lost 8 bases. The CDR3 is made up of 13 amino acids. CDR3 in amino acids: CASSQDRAKGYTF. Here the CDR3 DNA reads TGTGCCAGTAGCCAGGACAGGGCGAAAGGCTACACCTTC.

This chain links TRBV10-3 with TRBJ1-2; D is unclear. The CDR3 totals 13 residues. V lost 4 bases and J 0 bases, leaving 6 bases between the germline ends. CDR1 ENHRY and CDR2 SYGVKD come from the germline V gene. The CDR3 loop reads CAISVITNYGYTF. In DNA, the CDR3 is TGTGCCATCAGTGTCATCACTAACTATGGCTACACCTTC.

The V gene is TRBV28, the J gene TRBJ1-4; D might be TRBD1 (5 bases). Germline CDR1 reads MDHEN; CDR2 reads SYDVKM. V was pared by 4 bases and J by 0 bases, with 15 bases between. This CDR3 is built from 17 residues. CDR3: CASSSHGTFATNEKLFF. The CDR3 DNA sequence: TGTGCCAGCAGTTCCCACGGGACTTTTGCAACTAATGAAAAACTGTTTTTT.

The CDR3 region is CASKRTSGRALSYNEQFF. The CDR3 nucleotides read TGCGCCAGCAAGCGGACTAGCGGGAGGGCACTCTCCTACAATGAGCAGTTCTTC. V gene TRBV5-1 combines with J gene TRBJ2-1; 15 bases are shared with TRBD2. The CDR3 covers 18 residues. Germline trimming cut 6 bases from V and 0 bases from J; bases unmatched to any gene: 7. Germline assignment: CDR1 SGHRS and CDR2 YFSETQ.

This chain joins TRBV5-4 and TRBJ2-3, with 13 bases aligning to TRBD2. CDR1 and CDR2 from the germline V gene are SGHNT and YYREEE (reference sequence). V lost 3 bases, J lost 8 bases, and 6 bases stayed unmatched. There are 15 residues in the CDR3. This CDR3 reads CASSSGTSGKSTQYF. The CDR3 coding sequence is TGTGCCAGCAGCTCCGGGACTAGCGGGAAGAGTACGCAGTATTTT. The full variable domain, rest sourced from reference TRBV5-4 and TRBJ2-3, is ETGVTQSPTHLIKTRGQQVTLRCSSQSGHNTVSWYQQALGQGPQFIFQYYREEENGRGNFPPRFSGLQFPNYSSELNVNALELDDSALYLCASSSGTSGKSTQYFGPGTRLTVL.

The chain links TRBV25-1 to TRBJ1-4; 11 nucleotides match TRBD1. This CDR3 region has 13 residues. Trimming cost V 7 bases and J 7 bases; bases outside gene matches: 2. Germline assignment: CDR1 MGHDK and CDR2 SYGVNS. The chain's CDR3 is CASTGQGGEKLFF. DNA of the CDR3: TGTGCCAGCACGGGACAGGGGGGTGAAAAACTGTTTTTT. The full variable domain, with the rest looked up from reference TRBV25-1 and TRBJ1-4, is EADIYQTPRYLVIGTGKKITLECSQTMGHDKMYWYQQDPGMELHLIHYSYGVNSTEKGDLSSESTVSRIRTEHFPLTLESARPSHTSQYLCASTGQGGEKLFFGSGTQLSVL.

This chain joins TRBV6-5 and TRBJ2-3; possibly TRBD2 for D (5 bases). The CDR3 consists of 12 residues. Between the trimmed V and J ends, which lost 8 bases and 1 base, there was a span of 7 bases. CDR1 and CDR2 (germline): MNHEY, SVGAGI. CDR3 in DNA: TGTGCCAGCGCGCGGGGCACAGATACGCAGTATTTT. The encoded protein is CASARGTDTQYF.

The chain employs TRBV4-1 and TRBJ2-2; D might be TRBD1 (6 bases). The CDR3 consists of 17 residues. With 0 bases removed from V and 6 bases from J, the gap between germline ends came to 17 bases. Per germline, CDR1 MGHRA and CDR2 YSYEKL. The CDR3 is CASSQDIRGQKAGELFF. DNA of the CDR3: TGCGCCAGCAGCCAAGATATCCGGGGACAAAAGGCCGGGGAGCTGTTTTTT.

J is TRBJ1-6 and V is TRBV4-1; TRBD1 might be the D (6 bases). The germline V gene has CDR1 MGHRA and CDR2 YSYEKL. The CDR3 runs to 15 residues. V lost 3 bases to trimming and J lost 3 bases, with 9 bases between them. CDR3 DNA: TGCGCCAGCAGCCACCCACAGGGCTATAATTCACCCCTCCACTTT. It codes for CASSHPQGYNSPLHF.

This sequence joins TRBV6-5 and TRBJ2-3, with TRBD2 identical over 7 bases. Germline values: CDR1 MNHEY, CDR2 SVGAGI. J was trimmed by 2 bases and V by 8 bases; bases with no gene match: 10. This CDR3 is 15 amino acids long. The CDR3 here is CASGKRGGDTDTQYF. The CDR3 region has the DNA TGTGCCAGCGGGAAGCGGGGAGGCGACACAGATACGCAGTATTTT.

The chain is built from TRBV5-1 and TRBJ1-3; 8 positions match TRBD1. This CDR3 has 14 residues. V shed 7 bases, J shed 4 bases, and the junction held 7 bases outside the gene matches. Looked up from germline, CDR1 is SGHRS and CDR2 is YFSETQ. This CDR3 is CASRQGNSGNTIYF. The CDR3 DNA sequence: TGCGCCAGCCGACAGGGGAATTCAGGAAACACCATATATTTT.

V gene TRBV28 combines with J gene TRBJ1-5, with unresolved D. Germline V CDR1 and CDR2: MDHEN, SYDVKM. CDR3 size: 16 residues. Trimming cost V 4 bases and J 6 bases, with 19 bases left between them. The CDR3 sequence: CASSSYGNQEGQPQHF. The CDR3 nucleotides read TGTGCCAGCAGTTCATACGGGAACCAGGAAGGTCAGCCCCAGCATTTT.

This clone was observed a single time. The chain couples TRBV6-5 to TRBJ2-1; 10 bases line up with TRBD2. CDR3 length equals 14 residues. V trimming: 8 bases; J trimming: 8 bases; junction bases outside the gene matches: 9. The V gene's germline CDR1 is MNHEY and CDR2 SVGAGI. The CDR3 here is CASLRSGGSYEQFF. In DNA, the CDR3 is TGTGCCAGCTTGCGTAGCGGGGGGTCCTATGAGCAGTTCTTC.

The CDR3 region has the DNA TGTGCCACCCGAGGGGGCGCATCATCCGGGGAGCTGTTTTTT. Translating it yields CATRGGASSGELFF. V and J are TRBV27 and TRBJ2-2; TRBD1 agrees at 7 bases. The CDR3 is 14 residues long. Germline CDR1 MNHEY, CDR2 SMNVEV (reference sequence). The V and J ends lost 10 bases and 6 bases, in that order; junction bases with no gene match: 11.

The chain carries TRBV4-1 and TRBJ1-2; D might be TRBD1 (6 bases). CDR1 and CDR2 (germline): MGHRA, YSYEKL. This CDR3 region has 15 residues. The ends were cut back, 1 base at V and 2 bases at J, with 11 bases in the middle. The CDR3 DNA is TGCGCCAGCAGCCAAGGGACAGCTCTGAACTATGGCTACACCTTC. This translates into CASSQGTALNYGYTF.

The CDR3 DNA is TGTGCCAGCAGCTTAGCTGGGACAGGGGGGGAAGCTTTCTTT. This codes for CASSLAGTGGEAFF. The rearrangement links TRBV7-9 to TRBJ1-1; 11 bases align to TRBD1. Germline loops: CDR1 SEHNR, CDR2 FQNEAQ (reference sequence). Germline trimming cut 0 bases from V and 8 bases from J; bases unmatched to any gene: 2. The CDR3 totals 14 residues.

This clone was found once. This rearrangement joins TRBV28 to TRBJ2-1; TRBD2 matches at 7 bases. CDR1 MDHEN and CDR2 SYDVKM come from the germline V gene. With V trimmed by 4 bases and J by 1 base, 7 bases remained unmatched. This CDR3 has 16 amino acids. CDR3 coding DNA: TGTGCCAGCAGTTACTCAGCGGGGCGATCCTACAATGAGCAGTTCTTC. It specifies CASSYSAGRSYNEQFF. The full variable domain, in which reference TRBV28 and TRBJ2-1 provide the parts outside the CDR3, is DVKVTQSSRYLVKRTGEKVFLECVQDMDHENMFWYRQDPGLGLRLIYFSYDVKMKEKGDIPEGYSVSREKKERFSLILESASTNQTSMYLCASSYSAGRSYNEQFFGPGTRLTVL.

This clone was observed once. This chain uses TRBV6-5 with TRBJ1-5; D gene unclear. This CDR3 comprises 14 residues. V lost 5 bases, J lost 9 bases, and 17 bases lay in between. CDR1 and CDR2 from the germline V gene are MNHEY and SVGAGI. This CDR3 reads CASSRFGGIRPQHF. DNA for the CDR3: TGTGCCAGCAGTAGGTTTGGAGGAATCCGGCCCCAGCATTTT.

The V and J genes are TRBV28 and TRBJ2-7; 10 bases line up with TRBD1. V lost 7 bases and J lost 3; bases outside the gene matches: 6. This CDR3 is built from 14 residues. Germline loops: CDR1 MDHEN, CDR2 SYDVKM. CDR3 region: CASTDRGPNYEQYF. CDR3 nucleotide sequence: TGTGCCAGCACCGACAGGGGGCCTAACTACGAGCAGTACTTC.